This note documents a single T cell receptor (beta chain) sequence. Antigen specificity is unknown. A read error may produce the germline difference seen at one junction end. The CDR3 is 9 amino acids. This sample is drawn from a study of shared clonotypes between healthy human individuals. A CD45RA+ naive subset and a CD45RA-negative memory subset were split from CD4+ cells. Sequenced by immunoSEQ multiplex PCR; TCRdb stores in-frame clones only, minus some. The data contain around 550,000 clones, about 96% of them singletons. Overall study results and limits: How much donors shared clonotypes was expected to be affected by sequencing depth. When naive CD4 clonotypes were compared across several donors, roughly 4.9% were shared.

The sequence was collected from a woman in her 30s in good health. Sequencing input: naive CD4+ T cells sorted from blood. Subset denoted: CD45RA+ positively selected. The V and J genes are TRBV7-1 and TRBJ2-7; tentative D call: TRBD2 (5 bases). TRBV7-1 is marked as an open reading frame, function uncertain. CDR3 region: CASSLTGNF. As DNA, the CDR3 is TGTGCCAGCAGCTTAACGGGAAACTTC.